These 23 T cell receptor beta chains were sequenced from one sample in a study of T cell responses to AZD1222 COVID-19 vaccine. Assay: immunoSEQ multiplex PCR; the TCRdb copy retains only in-frame clones and omits some. The sample yields under 150,000 clones, 75% to 90% seen once. The sequencing here drew on peripheral blood, taken on day 0 of AZD1222 vaccination. These receptor sequences come from an adult in good health.

The chain carries TRBV7-9 and TRBJ1-2, with TRBD1 matching 8 bases. J was trimmed by 6 bases and V by 5 bases; bases with no gene match: 5. The CDR3 loop spans 13 amino acids. Germline CDR1 is SEHNR and CDR2 is FQNEAQ (reference sequence). For the CDR3, the DNA is TGTGCCAGCAGCCCTGGGACAGGTCATGGCTACACCTTC. Translating gives CASSPGTGHGYTF. Looking up the rest from reference TRBV7-9 and TRBJ1-2 gives the full variable domain: DTGVSQNPRHKITKRGQNVTFRCDPISEHNRLYWYRQTLGQGPEFLTYFQNEAQLEKSRLLSDRFSAERPKGSFSTLEIQRTEQGDSAMYLCASSPGTGHGYTFGSGTRLTVV.

The V call is TRBV7-8, the J call TRBJ2-5; maybe TRBD2 (8 bases). The V gene's germline CDR1 is SGHVS and CDR2 FQNEAQ. The CDR3 spans 13 residues. The ends were cut back, 4 bases at V and 9 bases at J, with 15 bases in the middle. CDR3 sequence (DNA): TGTGCCAGCAGCTCGACAGGGCGGGGGGCCCAGTACTTC. Residues: CASSSTGRGAQYF.

The chain couples TRBV12-3 or TRBV12-4 to TRBJ1-2; D unresolved. The CDR3 has 13 residues. V was pared by 10 bases and J by 5 bases, with 17 bases between. The DNA of the CDR3 is TGTGCCACCACAGTTTACGGGGTGTATGGCTACACCTTC. It is translated as CATTVYGVYGYTF.

The rearrangement uses TRBV5-4 and TRBJ2-1, with D perhaps TRBD1 (6 bases). Germline CDR1 is SGHNT and CDR2 is YYREEE (reference sequence). Trimming left V 3 bases short and J 3 bases short, with 10 bases between. The CDR3 has 14 residues. For the CDR3, the DNA is TGTGCCAGCAGCTGGATACAGGGCTACAATGAGCAGTTCTTC. Protein product: CASSWIQGYNEQFF.

V is TRBV2 and J is TRBJ2-5, with 13 bases aligning to TRBD2. Trimming at V came to 7 bases and at J to 5 bases, leaving 13 bases not matched to a gene. The CDR3 runs 17 residues. From germline, CDR1 is SNHLY and CDR2 FYNNEI. CDR3: CASNLDRTSGRGETQYF. DNA of the CDR3: TGTGCCAGCAACCTAGATCGGACTAGCGGGAGAGGGGAGACCCAGTACTTC.

The V and J genes are TRBV7-2 and TRBJ1-5, with D possibly matching TRBD1 (5 bases). The CDR3 is made up of 13 amino acids. The V and J ends lost 4 bases and 7 bases respectively, with 11 bases between them. Per germline, CDR1 SGHTA and CDR2 FQGNSA. CDR3 residues: CASSSAGRQPQHF. CDR3 sequence (DNA): TGTGCCAGCAGCTCGGCAGGGCGGCAGCCCCAGCATTTT.

This chain joins TRBV9 and TRBJ1-2, with TRBD1 identical over 7 bases. Germline assignment: CDR1 SGDLS and CDR2 YYNGEE. The CDR3 runs to 13 residues. V shed 4 bases and J 2 bases; nucleotides not matched to a gene: 2. The CDR3 loop is CASSLGQNYGYTF. CDR3 bases: TGTGCCAGCAGCTTGGGACAGAACTATGGCTACACCTTC.

V gene TRBV3-1 (or the pseudogene TRBV3-2) combines with J gene TRBJ1-3; the D is unclear. V lost 1 base and J lost 0, with 7 bases in between. Germline CDR1 is LGHDT and CDR2 is YNNKEL (reference sequence). CDR3 length: 15 amino acids. CDR3 sequence reads: CASSQGTDSGNTIYF. CDR3 sequence (DNA): TGTGCCAGCAGCCAAGGGACGGACTCTGGAAACACCATATATTTT.

This clone was detected only a few times. The J gene is TRBJ2-5, the V gene TRBV3-1 (or the pseudogene TRBV3-2), with 8 bases matching TRBD2. Germline lookup yields CDR1 LGHDT and CDR2 YNNKEL (reference sequence). The length of the CDR3 is 15 residues. V lost 4 bases, J lost 2 bases, and 6 bases stayed unmatched. CDR3 DNA sequence: TGTGCCAGCAGCCCCTACACTAGCGGTCAAGAGACCCAGTACTTC. The encoded protein is CASSPYTSGQETQYF.

The rearrangement uses TRBV5-6 and TRBJ2-7; tentative D call: TRBD2 (6 bases). The ends were cut back, 2 bases at V and 6 bases at J, with 15 bases in the middle. This CDR3 spans 14 amino acids. Germline lookup yields CDR1 SGHDT and CDR2 YYEEEE. The CDR3 DNA follows: TGTGCCAGCAGCTTCCTAGCGACCCCGCCCGAGCAGTACTTC. Its protein product is CASSFLATPPEQYF.

This clone showed up just a few times. In DNA form, the CDR3 reads TGTGCCTGGAGTGCAGGGACAGCTAACTATGGCTACACCTTC. It specifies CAWSAGTANYGYTF. V gene TRBV30 combines with J gene TRBJ1-2; 7 bases are shared with TRBD1. Germline V gene data show CDR1 as GTSNPN and CDR2 as SVGIG (reference sequence). V was pared by 1 base and J by 0 bases, with 2 bases of the junction left unmatched. The CDR3 has 14 amino acids.

The gene calls are TRBV11-1 and TRBJ2-3; the match to TRBD2 covers 8 bases. V trimming: 2 bases; J trimming: 1 base; junction bases outside the gene matches: 2. The CDR3 consists of 15 residues. Germline CDR1 SGHAT, CDR2 FQDESV (reference sequence). CDR3 amino acids: CASSLRRGGTDTQYF. CDR3 coding DNA: TGTGCCAGCAGCTTAAGGCGGGGGGGCACAGATACGCAGTATTTT.

The chain employs TRBV6-2 or TRBV6-3 and TRBJ2-5; D is possibly TRBD2 (6 bases). The CDR3 is 16 residues long. V was trimmed by 4 bases and J by 5 bases, leaving 20 bases between them. CDR1 MNHEY and CDR2 SVGEGT come from the germline V gene. CDR3 region: CASSSEVSLRGETQYF. In DNA form, the CDR3 reads TGTGCCAGCAGTTCCGAGGTATCACTCCGGGGGGAGACCCAGTACTTC.

Note on this clone: Other DNA sequences within the sample encode an identical CDR3. The V gene is TRBV6-5, the J gene TRBJ2-2; TRBD1 matches 8 bases. V was clipped by 6 bases and J by 5 bases; unmatched bases: 5. The CDR3 contains 14 residues. Germline-derived CDR1 and CDR2 are MNHEY and SVGAGI. The CDR3 bases are TGTGCCAGCAGGGACAGGGTGGGGACCGGGGAGCTGTTTTTT. This codes for CASRDRVGTGELFF.

The chain has TRBV19 and TRBJ1-2; D is perhaps TRBD1 (6 bases). The CDR3 is 18 amino acids. Trimming took 7 bases from V and 0 from J, leaving 24 bases between them. In germline, CDR1 is LNHDA, CDR2 SQIVND (reference sequence). CDR3 nucleotides: TGTGCCAGTACCGAACCCGACGGGGGGCGAAGGCCTAACTATGGCTACACCTTC. This sequence encodes CASTEPDGGRRPNYGYTF.

This chain joins TRBV5-6 and TRBJ2-7; D tentatively reads TRBD1 or TRBD2 (5 bases each). Trimming removed 1 base from V and 5 bases from J, with 13 bases in between. The CDR3 loop spans 14 amino acids. The germline V gene has CDR1 SGHDT and CDR2 YYEEEE. In nucleotides, the CDR3 is TGTGCCAGCAGCTTGCTGGGTGGGACCCACGAGCAGTACTTC. The encoded protein is CASSLLGGTHEQYF.

The CDR3 here is CASSQDRAGGYTF. The CDR3, as DNA: TGTGCCAGCAGCCAAGACAGGGCGGGAGGCTACACCTTC. The chain is built from TRBV3-1 (or the pseudogene TRBV3-2) and TRBJ1-2; D is perhaps TRBD1 (5 bases). Germline loops: CDR1 LGHDT, CDR2 YNNKEL (reference sequence). CDR3 length equals 13 residues. Trimming pared 0 bases from V and 8 bases from J, leaving 10 bases between.

The gene calls are TRBV5-1 and TRBJ1-2; D perhaps matches TRBD1 (6 bases). The CDR3 totals 15 residues. V shed 3 bases and J shed 1 base, with 13 bases lying between them. Germline V CDR1 and CDR2: SGHRS, YFSETQ. CDR3 DNA sequence: TGCGCCAGCAGCTCAGGACAGCAGTTTAACTATGGCTACACCTTC. Protein: CASSSGQQFNYGYTF.

The chain carries TRBV11-2 and TRBJ2-1; TRBD1 is a possible D gene (5 bases). With 3 bases removed from V and 3 bases from J, the gap between germline ends came to 12 bases. The CDR3 consists of 15 residues. Germline V gives CDR1 SGHAT, CDR2 FQNNGV. The CDR3 nucleotides read TGTGCCAGCAGCTTTTCTAGGGGCTACTACAATGAGCAGTTCTTC. This gives the protein CASSFSRGYYNEQFF.

This chain links TRBV18 with TRBJ1-3; the D is unclear. CDR1 is KGHSH, CDR2 LQKENI, per germline. Trimming took off 3 bases at V and 4 bases at J, with 13 bases between the two ends. This CDR3 region has 15 residues. Here the CDR3 DNA reads TGTGCCAGCTCACCGATATCCAAACCGGGAAACACCATATATTTT. Its protein product is CASSPISKPGNTIYF.

The chain has TRBV6-2 or TRBV6-3 and TRBJ2-1, with D hard to call. Trimming took 4 bases from V and 16 from J, leaving 20 bases between them. Germline V CDR1 and CDR2: MNHEY, SVGEGT. This CDR3 has 13 amino acids. DNA for the CDR3: TGTGCCAGCAGTTCCCCCCCTCGAGCTTCTAACTTCTTC. Its protein product is CASSSPPRASNFF.

This chain connects TRBV18 to TRBJ2-2, with D uncertain. There are 13 residues in the CDR3. Per germline, CDR1 KGHSH and CDR2 LQKENI. V was clipped by 4 bases and J by 7 bases, with 10 bases between them. The CDR3 loop reads CASSRNFGGELFF. CDR3 DNA sequence: TGTGCCAGCTCACGGAATTTCGGCGGGGAGCTGTTTTTT.

The chain carries TRBV11-2 and TRBJ2-7; the D is unclear. Germline CDR1 SGHAT, CDR2 FQNNGV. Trimming removed 0 bases from V and 3 bases from J, with 6 bases in between. This CDR3 spans 13 amino acids. Here the CDR3 DNA reads TGTGCCAGCAGCTTAGACTACCGCTACGAGCAGTACTTC. Amino acids: CASSLDYRYEQYF.